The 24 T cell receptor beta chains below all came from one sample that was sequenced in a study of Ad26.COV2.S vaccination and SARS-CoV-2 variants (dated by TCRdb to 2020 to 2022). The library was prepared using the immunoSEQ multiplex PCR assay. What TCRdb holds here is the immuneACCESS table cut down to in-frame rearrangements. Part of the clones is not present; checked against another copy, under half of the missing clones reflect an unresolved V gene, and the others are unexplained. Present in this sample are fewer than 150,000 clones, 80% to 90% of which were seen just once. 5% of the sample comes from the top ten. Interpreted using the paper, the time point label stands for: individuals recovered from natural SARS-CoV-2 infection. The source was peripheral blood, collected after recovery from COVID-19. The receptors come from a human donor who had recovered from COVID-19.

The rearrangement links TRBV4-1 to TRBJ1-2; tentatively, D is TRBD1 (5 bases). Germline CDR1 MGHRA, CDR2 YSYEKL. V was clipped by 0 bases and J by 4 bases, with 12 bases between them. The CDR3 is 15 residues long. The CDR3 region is CASSQDWGPAYGYTF. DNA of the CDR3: TGCGCCAGCAGCCAAGACTGGGGCCCCGCCTATGGCTACACCTTC.

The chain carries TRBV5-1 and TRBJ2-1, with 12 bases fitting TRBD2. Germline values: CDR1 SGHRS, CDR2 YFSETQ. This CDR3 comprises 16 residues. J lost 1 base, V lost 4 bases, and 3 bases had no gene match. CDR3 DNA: TGCGCCAGCAGCCTTGGACTAGCGGGGTCCTACAATGAGCAGTTCTTC. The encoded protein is CASSLGLAGSYNEQFF.

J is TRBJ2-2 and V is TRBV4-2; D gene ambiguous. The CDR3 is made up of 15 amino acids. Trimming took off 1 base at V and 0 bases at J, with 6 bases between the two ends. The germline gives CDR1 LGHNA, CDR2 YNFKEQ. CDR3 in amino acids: CASSQVSANTGELFF. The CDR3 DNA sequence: TGTGCCAGCAGCCAAGTCTCAGCGAACACCGGGGAGCTGTTTTTT.

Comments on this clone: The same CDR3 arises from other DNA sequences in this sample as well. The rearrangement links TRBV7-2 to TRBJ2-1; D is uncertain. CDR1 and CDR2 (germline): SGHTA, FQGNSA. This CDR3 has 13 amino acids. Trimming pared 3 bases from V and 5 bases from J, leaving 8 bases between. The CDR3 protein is CASSLSQNNEQFF. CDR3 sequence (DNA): TGTGCCAGCAGCTTGAGCCAGAACAATGAGCAGTTCTTC.

The CDR3 region is CASSPAGRDRVLYEQYF. The DNA of the CDR3 is TGTGCCAGCAGCCCGGCCGGTAGGGACAGGGTACTCTACGAGCAGTACTTC. The chain recombines TRBV7-6 with TRBJ2-7; TRBD1 matches at 9 bases. The CDR3 runs to 17 residues. The J segment lost 3 bases and the V segment lost 5 bases, leaving 14 bases of the junction unmatched. Germline V lookup: CDR1 SGHVS, CDR2 FNYEAQ.

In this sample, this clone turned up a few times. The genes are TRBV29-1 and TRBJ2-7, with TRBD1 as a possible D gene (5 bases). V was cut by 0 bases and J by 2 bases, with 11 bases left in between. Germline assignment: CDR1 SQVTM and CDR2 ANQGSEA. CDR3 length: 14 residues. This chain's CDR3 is CSVEDQGSTYEQYF. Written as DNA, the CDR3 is TGCAGCGTTGAAGATCAGGGCTCGACCTACGAGCAGTACTTC.

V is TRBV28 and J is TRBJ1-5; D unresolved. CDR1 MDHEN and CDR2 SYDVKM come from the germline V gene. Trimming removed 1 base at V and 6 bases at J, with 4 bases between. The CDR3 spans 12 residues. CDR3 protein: CASSLFGQPQHF. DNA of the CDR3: TGTGCCAGCAGTTTATTTGGTCAGCCCCAGCATTTT.

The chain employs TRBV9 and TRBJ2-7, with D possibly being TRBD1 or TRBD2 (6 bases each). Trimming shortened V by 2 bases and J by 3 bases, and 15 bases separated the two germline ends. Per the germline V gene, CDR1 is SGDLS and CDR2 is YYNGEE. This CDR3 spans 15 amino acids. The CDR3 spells CASSVGPGEVYEQYF. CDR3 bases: TGTGCCAGCAGCGTCGGGCCAGGGGAGGTCTACGAGCAGTACTTC.

The CDR3 sequence: CASSYKQGTYEQYF. The CDR3 region has the DNA TGTGCCAGCAGTTACAAGCAGGGTACATACGAGCAGTACTTC. V gene TRBV6-2 or TRBV6-3 combines with J gene TRBJ2-7; the D gene is possibly TRBD1 (5 bases). Germline V gene sequence: CDR1 MNHEY, CDR2 SVGEGT. V dropped 2 bases and J dropped 4 bases, with 12 bases sitting between them. The CDR3 is 14 residues long.

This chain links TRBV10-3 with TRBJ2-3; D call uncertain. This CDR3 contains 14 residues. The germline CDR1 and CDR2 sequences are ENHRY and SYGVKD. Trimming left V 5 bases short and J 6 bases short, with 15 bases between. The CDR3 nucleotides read TGTGCCATCAGTCAAGGTTCGGATATTGATACGCAGTATTTT. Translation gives CAISQGSDIDTQYF.

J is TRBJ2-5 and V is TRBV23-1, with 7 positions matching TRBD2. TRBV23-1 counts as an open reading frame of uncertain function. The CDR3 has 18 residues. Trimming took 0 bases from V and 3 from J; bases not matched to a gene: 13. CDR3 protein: CASSQSAPGWEGEETQYF. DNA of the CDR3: TGCGCCAGCAGTCAATCAGCCCCGGGGTGGGAGGGAGAAGAGACCCAGTACTTC.

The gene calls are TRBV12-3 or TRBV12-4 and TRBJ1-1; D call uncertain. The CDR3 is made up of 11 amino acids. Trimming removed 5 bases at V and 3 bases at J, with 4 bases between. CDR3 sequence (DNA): TGTGCCAGCAGTATTCACACTGAAGCTTTCTTT. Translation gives CASSIHTEAFF.

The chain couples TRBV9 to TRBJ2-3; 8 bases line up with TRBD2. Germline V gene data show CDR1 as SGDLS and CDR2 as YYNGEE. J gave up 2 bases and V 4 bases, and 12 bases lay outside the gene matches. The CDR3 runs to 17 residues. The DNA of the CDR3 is TGTGCCAGCAGCCCCCGGGAGGGGGGGGTCTCCACAGATACGCAGTATTTT. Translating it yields CASSPREGGVSTDTQYF.

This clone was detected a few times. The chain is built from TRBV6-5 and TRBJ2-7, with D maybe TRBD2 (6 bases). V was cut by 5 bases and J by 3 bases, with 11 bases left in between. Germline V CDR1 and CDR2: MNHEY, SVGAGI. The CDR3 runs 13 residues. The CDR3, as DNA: TGTGCCAGCAGTCTCGGGACTGACTACGAGCAGTACTTC. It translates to CASSLGTDYEQYF.

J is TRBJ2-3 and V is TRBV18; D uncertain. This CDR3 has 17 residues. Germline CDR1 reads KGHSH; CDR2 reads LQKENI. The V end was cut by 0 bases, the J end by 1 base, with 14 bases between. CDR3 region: CASSPPGPLGRTDTQYF. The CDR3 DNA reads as TGTGCCAGCTCACCACCCGGACCCTTAGGCCGCACAGATACGCAGTATTTT.

The CDR3 nucleotides are TGTGCCACCAGTGATAGACAGGGAACCTTTTCGGCGGGGCGTAGTCCCACAGATACGCAGTATTTT. Translated, it gives CATSDRQGTFSAGRSPTDTQYF. The chain employs TRBV24-1 and TRBJ2-3; tentatively, D is TRBD1 (7 bases). The CDR3 runs to 22 residues. The germline V gene has CDR1 KGHDR and CDR2 SFDVKD. V was clipped by 3 bases and J by 2 bases, with 32 bases between them.

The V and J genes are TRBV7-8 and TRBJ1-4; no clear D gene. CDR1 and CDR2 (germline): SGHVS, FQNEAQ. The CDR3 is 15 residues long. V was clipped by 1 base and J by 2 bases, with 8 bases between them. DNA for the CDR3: TGTGCCAGCAGCTTAGTTGGGCGGACTAATGAAAAACTGTTTTTT. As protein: CASSLVGRTNEKLFF.

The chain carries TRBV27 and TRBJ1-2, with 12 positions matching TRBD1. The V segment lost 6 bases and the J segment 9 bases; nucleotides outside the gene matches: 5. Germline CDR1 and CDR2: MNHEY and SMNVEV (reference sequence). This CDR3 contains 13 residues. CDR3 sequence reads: CASRGTGGVSYTF. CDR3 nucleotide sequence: TGTGCCAGCAGGGGGACAGGGGGCGTTAGCTACACCTTC.

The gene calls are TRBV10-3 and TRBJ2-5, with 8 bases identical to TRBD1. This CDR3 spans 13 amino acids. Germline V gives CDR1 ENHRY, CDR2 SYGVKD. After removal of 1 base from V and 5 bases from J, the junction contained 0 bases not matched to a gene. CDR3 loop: CAISEWTGETQYF. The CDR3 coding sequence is TGTGCCATCAGTGAGTGGACAGGGGAGACCCAGTACTTC.

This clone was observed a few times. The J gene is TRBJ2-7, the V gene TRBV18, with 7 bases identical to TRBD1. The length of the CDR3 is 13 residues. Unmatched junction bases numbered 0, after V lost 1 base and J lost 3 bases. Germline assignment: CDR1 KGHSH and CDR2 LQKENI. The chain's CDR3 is CASSPRQGYEQYF. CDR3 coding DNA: TGTGCCAGCTCACCACGACAGGGCTACGAGCAGTACTTC.

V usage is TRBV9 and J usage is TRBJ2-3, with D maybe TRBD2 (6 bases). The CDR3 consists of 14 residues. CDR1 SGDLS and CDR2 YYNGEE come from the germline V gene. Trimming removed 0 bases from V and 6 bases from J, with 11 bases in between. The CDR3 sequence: CASSVGLAVDTQYF. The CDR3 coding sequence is TGTGCCAGCAGCGTAGGTTTAGCGGTCGATACGCAGTATTTT.

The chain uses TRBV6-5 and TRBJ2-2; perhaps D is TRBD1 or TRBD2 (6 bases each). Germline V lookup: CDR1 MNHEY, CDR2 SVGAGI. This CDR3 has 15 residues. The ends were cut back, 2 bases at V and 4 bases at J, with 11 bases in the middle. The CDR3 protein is CASSYNGGVTGELFF. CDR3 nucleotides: TGTGCCAGCAGTTACAACGGGGGCGTCACCGGGGAGCTGTTTTTT.

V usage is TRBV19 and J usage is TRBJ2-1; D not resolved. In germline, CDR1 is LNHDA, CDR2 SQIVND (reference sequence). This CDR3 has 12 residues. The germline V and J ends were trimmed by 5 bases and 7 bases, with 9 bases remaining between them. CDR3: CASSSTKNEQFF. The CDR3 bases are TGTGCCAGTAGTTCAACTAAAAATGAGCAGTTCTTC.

The CDR3 DNA sequence: TGTGCCAGCAGTGAAAGACAGACAATAGGGACTGAAGCTTTCTTT. Translating gives CASSERQTIGTEAFF. The V call is TRBV2, the J call TRBJ1-1; maybe TRBD1 (5 bases). Trimming removed 2 bases at V and 5 bases at J, with 15 bases between. The CDR3 is made up of 15 amino acids. Germline V gene lookup returns CDR1 SNHLY and CDR2 FYNNEI.